Detailed here is one TCR beta chain. Its antigen is unknown. There are no base qualities to consult, and no much larger clone falls within one base. These data are taken from a study of memory CD4+ T cells and cytomegalovirus serostatus (dated by TCRdb to between 2018 and 2020). With regard to the full study: The cohort included roughly 33 healthy adults from Belgium, of whom 9 were CMV seropositive and roughly 24 were CMV seronegative. To replicate a published TCR-based CMV serostatus classifier, the researchers sequenced the CD4+ memory TCRbeta repertoires of a Belgian cohort whose cytomegalovirus serostatus was known. Here is what the overall study found, with its caveats: Of about 180 previously reported CMV-associated TCRbeta sequences, approximately 70 appeared in the CD4+ memory repertoires, each in one to five individuals. On the Belgian cohort, the classifier based on the original framework reached a median bootstrapped AUC of approximately 0.95, with a 95% CI of 0.76-1.00. CMV serostatus prediction reached a median bootstrapped AUC of about 0.96 with the original framework and approximately 0.92 with a US-trained random forest. Unlike the original study, which covered naive and memory CD4+ and CD8+ populations, the Belgian study sequenced only CD4+CD45RO+ memory cells. The results were interpreted as suggesting that the CMV-associated TCR signature is mostly present in the CD4+ memory repertoire.

Genomic DNA was extracted from sorted cells with the Quick-DNA Microprep Kit. Amplification of TCRbeta DNA was done with the immunoSEQ hsTCRbeta kit, following the protocol from the manufacturer. An Illumina MiSeq instrument was used to sequence the TCRbeta libraries. Per the source publication's procedure: After out-of-frame sequences were removed, 2.4 million or so distinct TCRbeta sequences remained, averaging about 66,813 per individual. Each individual was scored by the count of 150 to 200 previously reported CMV-associated TCRbeta sequences and the total productive distinct TCRbeta count. A beta-binomial model was reimplemented in Python, and scikit-learn random forests with default parameters were trained on data from the US cohort. Classifier performance on the Belgian cohort was reported as the median AUC with percentile confidence intervals calculated over 10,000 bootstrap iterations. Here the immuneACCESS table is served through TCRdb, limited to in-frame sequences with V and J called. Missing clones are a known gap in these copies; in checked studies unresolved V genes cover under half, and the rest lacks a known reason. The V and J calls and clone size were taken over from that table, and D and trimming were inferred from the DNA. Across this sample there are tens of thousands of clones, with around 83% seen only once. Clones ranked in the top ten supply around 1.3% of the sample.

The junction carries 14 bases between V and J, which are trimmed by 3 bases and 4 bases respectively. From a lookup of the germline V gene, CDR1 and CDR2 are MNHEY and SVGAGI. Including the terminal cysteine and phenylalanine, the CDR3 comprises 15 residues. Of all the DNA, just the CDR3 is kept, 45 bases in frame from base 1. A FACSAria II was used to sort memory CD4+ T cells, defined as single viable CD3+CD4+CD8-CD45RO+ cells. CMV serostatus was assessed using a Roche Elecsys assay, by which serum IgG against CMV pp150, pp28, p38 and p52 was detected. After the samples were thawed, total CD4+ T cells were enriched through positive selection using CD4 magnetic microbeads. The samples came from a different study that was designed specifically to examine the CD4+ T cell memory repertoire. Following standard operating procedures, peripheral blood mononuclear cells were isolated and cryopreserved, while serum was kept at -80 degrees C. Staining used CD3-PerCP (BW264/56), CD4-APC (RPA-T4), CD45RO-PE (UCHT1) and CD8-Pacific Orange (3B5) antibodies, with Sytox blue excluding non-viable cells.

This TCR came from an adult in good health and CMV-seropositive. The chain uses TRBV6-5 and TRBJ2-3, with no confidently assigned D gene. The sample consisted of memory CD4+ T cells from blood. The nucleotides read TGTGCCAGCAGTTATCAGGCTAGTTGGGCAGATACGCAGTATTTT. Translation gives CASSYQASWADTQYF.